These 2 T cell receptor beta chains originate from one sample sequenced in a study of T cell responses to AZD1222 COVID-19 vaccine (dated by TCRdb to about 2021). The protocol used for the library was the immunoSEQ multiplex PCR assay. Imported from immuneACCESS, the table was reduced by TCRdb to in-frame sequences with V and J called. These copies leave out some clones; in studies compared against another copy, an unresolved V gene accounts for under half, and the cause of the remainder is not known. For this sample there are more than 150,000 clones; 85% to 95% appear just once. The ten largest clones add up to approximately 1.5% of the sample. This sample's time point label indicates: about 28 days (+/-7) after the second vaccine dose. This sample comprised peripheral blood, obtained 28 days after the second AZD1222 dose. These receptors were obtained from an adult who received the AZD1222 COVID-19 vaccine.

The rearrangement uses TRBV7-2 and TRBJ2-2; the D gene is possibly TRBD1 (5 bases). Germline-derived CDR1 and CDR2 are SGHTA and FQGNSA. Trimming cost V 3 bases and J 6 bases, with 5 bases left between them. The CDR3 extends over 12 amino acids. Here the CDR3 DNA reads TGTGCCAGCAGCTTCAGGGCCGGGGAGCTGTTTTTT. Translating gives CASSFRAGELFF.

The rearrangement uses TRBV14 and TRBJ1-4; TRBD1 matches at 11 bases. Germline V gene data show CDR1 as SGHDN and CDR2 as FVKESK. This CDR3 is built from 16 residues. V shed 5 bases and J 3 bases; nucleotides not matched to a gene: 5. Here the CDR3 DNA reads TGTGCCAGCAGCGAAGGACAGGGGGCCCCTAATGAAAAACTGTTTTTT. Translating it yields CASSEGQGAPNEKLFF.